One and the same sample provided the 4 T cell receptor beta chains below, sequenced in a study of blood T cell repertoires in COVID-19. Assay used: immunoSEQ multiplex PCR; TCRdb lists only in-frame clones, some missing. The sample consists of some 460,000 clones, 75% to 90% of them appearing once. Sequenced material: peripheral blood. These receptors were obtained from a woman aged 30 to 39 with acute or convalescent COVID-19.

In DNA form, the CDR3 reads TGTGCCAGCAGCCTCCCGCAGGGTGCTAATGAAAAACTGTTTTTT. Protein: CASSLPQGANEKLFF. This sequence joins TRBV3-1 (or the pseudogene TRBV3-2) and TRBJ1-4, with D perhaps TRBD1 (5 bases). V lost 4 bases to trimming and J lost 3 bases, with 12 bases between them. CDR1 LGHDT and CDR2 YNNKEL come from the germline V gene (reference sequence). CDR3 length equals 15 residues.

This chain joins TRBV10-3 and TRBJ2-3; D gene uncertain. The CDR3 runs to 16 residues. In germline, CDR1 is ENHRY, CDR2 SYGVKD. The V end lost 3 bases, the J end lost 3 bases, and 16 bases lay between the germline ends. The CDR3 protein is CAISDITPRGTDTQYF. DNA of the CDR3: TGTGCCATCAGTGATATTACCCCTAGAGGAACAGATACGCAGTATTTT.

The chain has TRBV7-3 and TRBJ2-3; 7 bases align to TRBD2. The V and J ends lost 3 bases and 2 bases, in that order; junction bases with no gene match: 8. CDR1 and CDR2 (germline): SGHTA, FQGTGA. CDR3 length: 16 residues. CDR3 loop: CASSFGGGYHTDTQYF. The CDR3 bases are TGTGCCAGCAGCTTCGGCGGGGGTTACCACACAGATACGCAGTATTTT.

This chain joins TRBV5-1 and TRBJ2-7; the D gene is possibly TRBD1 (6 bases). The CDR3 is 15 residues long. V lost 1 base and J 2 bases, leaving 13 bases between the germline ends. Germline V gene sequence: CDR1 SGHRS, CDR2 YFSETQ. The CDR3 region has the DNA TGCGCCAGCAGCTTGCCTGAGGACAGAACCTACGAGCAGTACTTC. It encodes CASSLPEDRTYEQYF. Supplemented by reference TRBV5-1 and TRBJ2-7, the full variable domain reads KAGVTQTPRYLIKTRGQQVTLSCSPISGHRSVSWYQQTPGQGLQFLFEYFSETQRNKGNFPGRFSGRQFSNSRSEMNVSTLELGDSALYLCASSLPEDRTYEQYFGPGTRLTVT.